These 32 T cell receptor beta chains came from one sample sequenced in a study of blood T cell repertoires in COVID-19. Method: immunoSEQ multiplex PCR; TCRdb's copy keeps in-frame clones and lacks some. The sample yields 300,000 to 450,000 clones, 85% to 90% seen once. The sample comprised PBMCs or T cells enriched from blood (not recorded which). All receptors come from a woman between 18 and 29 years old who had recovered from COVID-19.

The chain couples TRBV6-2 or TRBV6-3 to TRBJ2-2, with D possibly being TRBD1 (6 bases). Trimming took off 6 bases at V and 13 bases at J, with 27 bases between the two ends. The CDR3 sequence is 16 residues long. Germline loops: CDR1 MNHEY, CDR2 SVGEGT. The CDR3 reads CASSQPSALRGVGLFF. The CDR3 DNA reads TGTGCCAGCAGCCAACCGAGCGCCCTCAGGGGTGTTGGGCTGTTTTTT.

The CDR3 DNA is TGTGCCAGCAGCGGAGGACAGTACTATGGCTACACCTTC. Amino acids: CASSGGQYYGYTF. The V and J genes are TRBV7-2 and TRBJ1-2; D possibly corresponds to TRBD1 (6 bases). CDR3 length: 13 residues. Germline V gene data show CDR1 as SGHTA and CDR2 as FQGNSA. V dropped 5 bases and J dropped 3 bases, with 10 bases sitting between them.

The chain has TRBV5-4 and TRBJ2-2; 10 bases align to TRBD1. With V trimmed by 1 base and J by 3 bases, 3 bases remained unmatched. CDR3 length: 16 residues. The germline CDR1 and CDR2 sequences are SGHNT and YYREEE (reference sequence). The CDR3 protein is CASSLWDRGYTGELFF. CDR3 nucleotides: TGTGCCAGCAGCTTGTGGGACAGGGGATACACCGGGGAGCTGTTTTTT.

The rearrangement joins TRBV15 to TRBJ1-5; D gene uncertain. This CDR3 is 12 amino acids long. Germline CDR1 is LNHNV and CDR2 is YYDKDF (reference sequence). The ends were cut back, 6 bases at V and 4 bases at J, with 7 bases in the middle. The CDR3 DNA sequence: TGTGCCACCAGGACACCGAATCAGCCCCAGCATTTT. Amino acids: CATRTPNQPQHF. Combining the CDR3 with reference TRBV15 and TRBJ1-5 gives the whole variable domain DAMVIQNPRYQVTQFGKPVTLSCSQTLNHNVMYWYQQKSSQAPKLLFHYYDKDFNNEADTPDNFQSRRPNTSFCFLDIRSPGLGDTAMYLCATRTPNQPQHFGDGTRLSIL.

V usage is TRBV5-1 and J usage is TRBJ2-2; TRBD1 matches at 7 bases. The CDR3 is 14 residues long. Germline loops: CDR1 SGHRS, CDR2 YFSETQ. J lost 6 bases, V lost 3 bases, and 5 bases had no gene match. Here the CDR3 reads CASSSLTGAGELFF. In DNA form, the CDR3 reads TGCGCCAGCAGCTCCCTTACAGGGGCCGGGGAGCTGTTTTTT.

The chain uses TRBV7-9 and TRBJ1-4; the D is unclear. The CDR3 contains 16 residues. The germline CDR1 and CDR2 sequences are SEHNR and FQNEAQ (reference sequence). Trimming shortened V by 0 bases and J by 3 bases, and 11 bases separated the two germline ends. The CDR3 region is CASSLASGEANEKLFF. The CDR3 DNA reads TGTGCCAGCAGCTTAGCGTCCGGAGAGGCTAATGAAAAACTGTTTTTT.

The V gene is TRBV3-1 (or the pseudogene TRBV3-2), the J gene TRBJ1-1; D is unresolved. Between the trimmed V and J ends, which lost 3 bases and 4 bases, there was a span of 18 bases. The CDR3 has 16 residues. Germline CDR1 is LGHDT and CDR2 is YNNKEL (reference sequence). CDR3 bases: TGTGCCAGCAGCCACCACCGAAAGGCGGCGCGCACTGAAGCTTTCTTT. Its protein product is CASSHHRKAARTEAFF.

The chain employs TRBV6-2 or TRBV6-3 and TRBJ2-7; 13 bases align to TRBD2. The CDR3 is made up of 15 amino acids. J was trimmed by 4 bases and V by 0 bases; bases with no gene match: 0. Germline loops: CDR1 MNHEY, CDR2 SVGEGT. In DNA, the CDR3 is TGTGCCAGCAGTTACTCGACTAGCGGGGGGTACGAGCAGTACTTC. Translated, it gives CASSYSTSGGYEQYF.

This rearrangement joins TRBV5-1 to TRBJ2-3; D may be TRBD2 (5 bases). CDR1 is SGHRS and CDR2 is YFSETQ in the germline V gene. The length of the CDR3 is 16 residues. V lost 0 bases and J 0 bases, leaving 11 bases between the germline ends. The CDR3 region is CASSLDPAASTDTQYF. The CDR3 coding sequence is TGCGCCAGCAGCTTGGACCCAGCGGCGAGCACAGATACGCAGTATTTT.

As DNA, the CDR3 is TGTGCCAGTAGTATGACAGGGGGAAGAGCAGATACGCAGTATTTT. Translating gives CASSMTGGRADTQYF. This sequence joins TRBV19 and TRBJ2-3, with 9 bases fitting TRBD1. Losses at the gene ends were 3 bases for V and 4 bases for J; bases not matched to a gene: 5. The CDR3 extends over 15 amino acids. The germline V gene has CDR1 LNHDA and CDR2 SQIVND (reference sequence). The whole variable domain, remainder taken from reference TRBV19 and TRBJ2-3, is DGGITQSPKYLFRKEGQNVTLSCEQNLNHDAMYWYRQDPGQGLRLIYYSQIVNDFQKGDIAEGYSVSREKKESFPLTVTSAQKNPTAFYLCASSMTGGRADTQYFGPGTRLTVL.

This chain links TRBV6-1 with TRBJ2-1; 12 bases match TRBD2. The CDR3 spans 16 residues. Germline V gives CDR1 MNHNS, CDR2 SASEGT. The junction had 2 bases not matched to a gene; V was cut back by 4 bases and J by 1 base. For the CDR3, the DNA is TGTGCCAGCAGTGCTAGCGGGGGGGCTTCCTACAATGAGCAGTTCTTC. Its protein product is CASSASGGASYNEQFF.

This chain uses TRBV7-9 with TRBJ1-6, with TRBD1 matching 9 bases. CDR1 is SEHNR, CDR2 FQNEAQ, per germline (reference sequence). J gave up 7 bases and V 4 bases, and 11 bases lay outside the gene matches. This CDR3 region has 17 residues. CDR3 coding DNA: TGTGCCAGCAGCTCCCCTTGGGACAGGGAGGCAAATTCACCCCTCCACTTT. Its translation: CASSSPWDREANSPLHF.

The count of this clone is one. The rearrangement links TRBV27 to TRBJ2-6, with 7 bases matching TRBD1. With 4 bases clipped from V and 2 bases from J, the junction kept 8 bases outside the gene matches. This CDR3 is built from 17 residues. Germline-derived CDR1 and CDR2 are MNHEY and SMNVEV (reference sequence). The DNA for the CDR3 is TGTGCCAGCAGTTACATCACAGGGGCTCCTGGGGCCAACGTCCTGACTTTC. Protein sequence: CASSYITGAPGANVLTF.

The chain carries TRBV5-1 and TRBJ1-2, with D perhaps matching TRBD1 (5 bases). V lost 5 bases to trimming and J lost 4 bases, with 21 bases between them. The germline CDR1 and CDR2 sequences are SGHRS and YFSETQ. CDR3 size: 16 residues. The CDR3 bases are TGCGCCAGCAGAGAAACCACCGGCAGGGCCCTCTATGGCTACACCTTC. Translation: CASRETTGRALYGYTF.

The CDR3: CASSLIEGAGYTF. CDR3 coding DNA: TGTGCCAGCAGCTTAATAGAAGGGGCCGGCTACACCTTC. The chain is built from TRBV7-2 and TRBJ1-2, with D possibly being TRBD1 (5 bases). With 2 bases removed from V and 8 bases from J, the gap between germline ends came to 12 bases. Germline CDR1 SGHTA, CDR2 FQGNSA. This CDR3 spans 13 amino acids. The entire variable domain, with the rest obtained from reference TRBV7-2 and TRBJ1-2, is as follows: GAGVSQSPSNKVTEKGKDVELRCDPISGHTALYWYRQSLGQGLEFLIYFQGNSAPDKSGLPSDRFSAERTGGSVSTLTIQRTQQEDSAVYLCASSLIEGAGYTFGSGTRLTVV.

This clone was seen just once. The CDR3 region has the DNA TGTGCCAGCAGCAGCAGGGTTGACACCGGGGAGCTGTTTTTT. This codes for CASSSRVDTGELFF. V is TRBV5-4 and J is TRBJ2-2; TRBD1 is a possible D gene (5 bases). This CDR3 spans 14 amino acids. V shed 4 bases and J shed 3 bases, with 10 bases lying between them. CDR1 and CDR2 (germline): SGHNT, YYREEE (reference sequence).

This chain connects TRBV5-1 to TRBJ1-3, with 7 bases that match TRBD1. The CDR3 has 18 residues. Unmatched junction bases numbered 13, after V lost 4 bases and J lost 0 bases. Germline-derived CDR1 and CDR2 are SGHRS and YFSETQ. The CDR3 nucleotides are TGCGCCAGCAGCCTGACGGGGGACAGTTCCGACTCTGGAAACACCATATATTTT. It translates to CASSLTGDSSDSGNTIYF.

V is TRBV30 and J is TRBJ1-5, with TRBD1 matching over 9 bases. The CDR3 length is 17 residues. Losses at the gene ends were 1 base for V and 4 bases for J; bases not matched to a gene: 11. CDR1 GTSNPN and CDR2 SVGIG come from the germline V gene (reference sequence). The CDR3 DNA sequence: TGTGCCTGGAGTGCCGGGACAGGGCATCGTAGGAATCAGCCCCAGCATTTT. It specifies CAWSAGTGHRRNQPQHF.

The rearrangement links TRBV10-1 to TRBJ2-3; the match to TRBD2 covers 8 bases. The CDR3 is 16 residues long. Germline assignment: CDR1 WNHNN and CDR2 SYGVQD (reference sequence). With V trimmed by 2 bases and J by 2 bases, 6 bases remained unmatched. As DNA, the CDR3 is TGCGCCAGCAGTGAGCTCCGGGGGGGCTTCACAGATACGCAGTATTTT. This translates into CASSELRGGFTDTQYF.

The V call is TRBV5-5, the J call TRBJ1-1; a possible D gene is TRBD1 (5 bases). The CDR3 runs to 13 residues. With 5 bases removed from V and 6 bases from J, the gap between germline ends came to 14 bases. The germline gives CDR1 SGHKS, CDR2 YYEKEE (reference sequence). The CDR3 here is CASSIDTGPEAFF. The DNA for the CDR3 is TGTGCCAGCAGTATCGACACAGGCCCTGAAGCTTTCTTT.

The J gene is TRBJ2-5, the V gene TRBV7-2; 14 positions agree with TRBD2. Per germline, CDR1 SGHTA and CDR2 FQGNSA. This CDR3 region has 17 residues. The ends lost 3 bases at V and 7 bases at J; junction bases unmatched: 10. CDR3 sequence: CASSFTGLAGGLGTQYF. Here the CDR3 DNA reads TGTGCCAGCAGCTTTACCGGACTAGCGGGGGGACTGGGGACCCAGTACTTC.

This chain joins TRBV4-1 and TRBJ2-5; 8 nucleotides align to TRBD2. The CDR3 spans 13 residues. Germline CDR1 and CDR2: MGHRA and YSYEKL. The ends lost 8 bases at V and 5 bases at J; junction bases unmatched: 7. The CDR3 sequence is CASSGGGMETQYF. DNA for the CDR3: TGCGCCAGCTCTGGCGGGGGGATGGAGACCCAGTACTTC.

This CDR3 reads CASSLFRDSNNEKLFF. CDR3 nucleotides: TGTGCCAGCAGCTTGTTCCGGGACAGTAATAATGAAAAACTGTTTTTT. The gene calls are TRBV5-5 and TRBJ1-4; 7 bases fit TRBD1. V was clipped by 1 base and J by 4 bases; unmatched bases: 7. CDR1 SGHKS and CDR2 YYEKEE come from the germline V gene (reference sequence). The CDR3 consists of 16 residues.

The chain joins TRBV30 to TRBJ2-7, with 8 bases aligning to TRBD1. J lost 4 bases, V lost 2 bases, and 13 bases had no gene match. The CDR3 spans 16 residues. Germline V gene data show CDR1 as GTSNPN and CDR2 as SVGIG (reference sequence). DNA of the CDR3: TGTGCCTGGAGTCCCGGACAGGGAGCTCACTTTTACGAGCAGTACTTC. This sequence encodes CAWSPGQGAHFYEQYF. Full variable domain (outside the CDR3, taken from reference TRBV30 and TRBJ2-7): SQTIHQWPATLVQPVGSPLSLECTVEGTSNPNLYWYRQAAGRGLQLLFYSVGIGQISSEVPQNLSASRPQDRQFILSSKKLLLSDSGFYLCAWSPGQGAHFYEQYFGPGTRLTVT.

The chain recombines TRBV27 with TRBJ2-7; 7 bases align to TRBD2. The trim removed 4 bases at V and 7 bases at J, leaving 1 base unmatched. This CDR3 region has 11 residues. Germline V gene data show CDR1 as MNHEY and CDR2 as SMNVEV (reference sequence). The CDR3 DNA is TGTGCCAGCAGTTGGGGGGGTGAGCAGTACTTC. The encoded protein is CASSWGGEQYF.

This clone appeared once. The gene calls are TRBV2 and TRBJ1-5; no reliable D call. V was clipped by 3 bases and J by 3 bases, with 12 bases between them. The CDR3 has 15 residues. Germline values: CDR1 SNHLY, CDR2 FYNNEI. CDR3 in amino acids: CASSESAAPNQPQHF. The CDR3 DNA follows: TGTGCCAGCAGTGAGTCGGCGGCCCCCAATCAGCCCCAGCATTTT. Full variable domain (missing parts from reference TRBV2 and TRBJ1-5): EPEVTQTPSHQVTQMGQEVILRCVPISNHLYFYWYRQILGQKVEFLVSFYNNEISEKSEIFDDQFSVERPDGSNFTLKIRSTKLEDSAMYFCASSESAAPNQPQHFGDGTRLSIL.

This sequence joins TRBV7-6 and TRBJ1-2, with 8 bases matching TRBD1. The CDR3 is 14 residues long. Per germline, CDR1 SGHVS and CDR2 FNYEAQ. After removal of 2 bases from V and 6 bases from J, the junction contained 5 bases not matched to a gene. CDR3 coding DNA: TGTGCCAGCAGCTTACAGGGGGCAGGTCATGGCTACACCTTC. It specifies CASSLQGAGHGYTF.

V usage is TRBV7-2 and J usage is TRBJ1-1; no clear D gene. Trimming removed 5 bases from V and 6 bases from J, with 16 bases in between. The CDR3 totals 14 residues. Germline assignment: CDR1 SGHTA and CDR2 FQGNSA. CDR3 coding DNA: TGTGCCAGCAGCCTCTTCGTCAGCGCGGCTGAAGCTTTCTTT. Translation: CASSLFVSAAEAFF.

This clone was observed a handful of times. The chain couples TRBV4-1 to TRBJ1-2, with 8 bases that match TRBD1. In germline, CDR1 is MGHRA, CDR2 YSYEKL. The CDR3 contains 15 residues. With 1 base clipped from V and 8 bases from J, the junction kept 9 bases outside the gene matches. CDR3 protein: CASSQGGTGDRGYTF. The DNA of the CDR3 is TGCGCCAGCAGCCAAGGTGGGACAGGCGATAGGGGCTACACCTTC.

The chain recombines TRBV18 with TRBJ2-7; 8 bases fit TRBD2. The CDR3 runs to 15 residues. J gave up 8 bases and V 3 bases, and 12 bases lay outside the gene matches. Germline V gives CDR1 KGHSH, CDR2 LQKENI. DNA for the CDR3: TGTGCCAGCTCACCCCGGGGTAGCGGGGTAGAAAAGCAGTACTTC. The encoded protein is CASSPRGSGVEKQYF.

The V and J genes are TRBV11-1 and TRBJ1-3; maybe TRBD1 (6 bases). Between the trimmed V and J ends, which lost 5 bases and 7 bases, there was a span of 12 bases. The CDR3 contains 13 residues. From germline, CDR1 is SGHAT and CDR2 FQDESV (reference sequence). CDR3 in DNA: TGTGCCAGCAGCCTACAGGGATGGAACACCATATATTTT. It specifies CASSLQGWNTIYF. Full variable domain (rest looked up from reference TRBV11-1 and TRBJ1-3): EAEVAQSPRYKITEKSQAVAFWCDPISGHATLYWYRQILGQGPELLVQFQDESVVDDSQLPKDRFSAERLKGVDSTLKIQPAELGDSAMYLCASSLQGWNTIYFGEGSWLTVV.

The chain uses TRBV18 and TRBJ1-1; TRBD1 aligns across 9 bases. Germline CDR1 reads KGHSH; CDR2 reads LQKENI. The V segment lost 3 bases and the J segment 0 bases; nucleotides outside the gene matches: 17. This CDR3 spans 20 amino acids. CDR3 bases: TGTGCCAGCTCACCCCGCGTCGGTATTACGACAGGGGGAATGAACACTGAAGCTTTCTTT. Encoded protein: CASSPRVGITTGGMNTEAFF.